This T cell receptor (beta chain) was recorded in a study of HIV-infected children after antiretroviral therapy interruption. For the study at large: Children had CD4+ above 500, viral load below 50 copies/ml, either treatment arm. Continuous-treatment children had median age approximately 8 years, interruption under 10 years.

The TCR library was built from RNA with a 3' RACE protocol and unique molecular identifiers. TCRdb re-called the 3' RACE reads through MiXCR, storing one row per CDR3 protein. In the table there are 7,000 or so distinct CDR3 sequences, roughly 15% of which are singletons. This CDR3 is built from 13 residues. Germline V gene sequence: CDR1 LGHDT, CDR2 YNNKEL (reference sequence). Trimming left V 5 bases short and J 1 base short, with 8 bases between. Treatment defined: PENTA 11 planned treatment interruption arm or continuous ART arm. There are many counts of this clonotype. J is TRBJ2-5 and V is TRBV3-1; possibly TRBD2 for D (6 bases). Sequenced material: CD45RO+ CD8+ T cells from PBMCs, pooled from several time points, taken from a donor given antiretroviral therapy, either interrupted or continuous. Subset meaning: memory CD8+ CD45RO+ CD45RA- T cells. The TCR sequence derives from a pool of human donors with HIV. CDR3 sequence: CASSGLTQETQYF. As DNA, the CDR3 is TGTGCCAGCAGCGGACTAACCCAAGAGACCCAGTACTTC.